This entry features one T cell receptor beta chain sequence. Antigen specificity is unknown. This entry belongs to a study of T cell responses to AZD1222 COVID-19 vaccine. Assay: immunoSEQ multiplex PCR; the TCRdb copy retains only in-frame clones and omits some. The data contain 90,000 or so clones, roughly 90% of them singletons. Study-wide findings and caveats: The donor group comprised mostly white British people and more females; the analysis possibly underestimated clonal diversity. Close to half of spike-specific TCRs reportedly recognize unmutated variant regions.

V was pared by 1 base and J by 1 base, with 6 bases of the junction left unmatched. This CDR3 is 19 amino acids long. Germline CDR1 and CDR2: LNHDA and SQIVND (reference sequence). The source of this sequence is an adult who received the AZD1222 COVID-19 vaccine. The V and J genes are TRBV19 and TRBJ2-5; 16 nucleotides line up with TRBD2. The starting material was peripheral blood, obtained 28 days after the second AZD1222 dose. The CDR3 sequence is CASSIAPGLAGGIQETQYF. The CDR3 DNA reads TGTGCCAGTAGTATAGCCCCGGGACTAGCGGGGGGGATCCAAGAGACCCAGTACTTC.